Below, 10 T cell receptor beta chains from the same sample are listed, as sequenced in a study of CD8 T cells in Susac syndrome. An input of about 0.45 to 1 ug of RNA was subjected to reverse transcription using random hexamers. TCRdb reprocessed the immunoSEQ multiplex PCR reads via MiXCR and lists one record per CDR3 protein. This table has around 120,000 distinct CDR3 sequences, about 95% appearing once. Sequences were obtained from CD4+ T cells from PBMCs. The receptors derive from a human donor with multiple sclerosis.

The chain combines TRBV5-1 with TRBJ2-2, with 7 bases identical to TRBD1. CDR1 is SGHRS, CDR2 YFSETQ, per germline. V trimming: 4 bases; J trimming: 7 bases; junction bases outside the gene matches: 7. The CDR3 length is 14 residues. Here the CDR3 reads CASSPIRGSGELFF. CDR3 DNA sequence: TGCGCCAGCAGCCCGATCAGGGGGAGCGGGGAGCTGTTTTTT.

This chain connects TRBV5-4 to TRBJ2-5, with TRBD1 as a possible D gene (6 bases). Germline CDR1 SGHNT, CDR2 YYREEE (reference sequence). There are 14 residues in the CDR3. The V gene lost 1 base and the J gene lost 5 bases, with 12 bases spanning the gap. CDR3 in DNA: TGTGCCAGCAGCTTGAACAGGGCTTATGAGACCCAGTACTTC. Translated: CASSLNRAYETQYF. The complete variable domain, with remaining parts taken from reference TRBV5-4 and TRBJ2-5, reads ETGVTQSPTHLIKTRGQQVTLRCSSQSGHNTVSWYQQALGQGPQFIFQYYREEENGRGNFPPRFSGLQFPNYSSELNVNALELDDSALYLCASSLNRAYETQYFGPGTRLLVL.

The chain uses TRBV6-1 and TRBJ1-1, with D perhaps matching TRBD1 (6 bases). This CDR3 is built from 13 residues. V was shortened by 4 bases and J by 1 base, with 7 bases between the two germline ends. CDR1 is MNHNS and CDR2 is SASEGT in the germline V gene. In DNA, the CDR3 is TGTGCCAGCAGTGGACAGGCGAACACTGAAGCTTTCTTT. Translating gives CASSGQANTEAFF.

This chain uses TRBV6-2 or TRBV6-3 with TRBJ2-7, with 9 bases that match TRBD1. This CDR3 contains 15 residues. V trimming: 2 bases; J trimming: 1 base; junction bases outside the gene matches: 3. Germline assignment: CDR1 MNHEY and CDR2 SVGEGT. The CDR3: CASSYTDRGSYEQYF. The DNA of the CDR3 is TGTGCCAGCAGTTACACCGACAGGGGGTCCTACGAGCAGTACTTC.

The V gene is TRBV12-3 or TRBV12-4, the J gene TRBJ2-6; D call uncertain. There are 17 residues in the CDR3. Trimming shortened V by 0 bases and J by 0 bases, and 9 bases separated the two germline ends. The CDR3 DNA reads TGTGCCAGCAGTTTAGCGACGGCTAACTCTGGGGCCAACGTCCTGACTTTC. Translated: CASSLATANSGANVLTF.

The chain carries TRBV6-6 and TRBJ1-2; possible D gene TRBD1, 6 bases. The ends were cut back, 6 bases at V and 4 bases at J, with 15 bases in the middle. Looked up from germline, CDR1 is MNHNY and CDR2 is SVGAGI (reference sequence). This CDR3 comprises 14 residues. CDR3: CASSEMTGGYGYTF. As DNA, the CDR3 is TGTGCCAGCAGCGAAATGACAGGTGGCTATGGCTACACCTTC.

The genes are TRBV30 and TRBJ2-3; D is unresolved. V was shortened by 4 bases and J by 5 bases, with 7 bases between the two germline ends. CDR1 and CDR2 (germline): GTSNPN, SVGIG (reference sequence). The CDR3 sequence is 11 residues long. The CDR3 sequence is CAWTRGDTQYF. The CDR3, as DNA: TGTGCCTGGACCCGCGGAGATACGCAGTATTTT.

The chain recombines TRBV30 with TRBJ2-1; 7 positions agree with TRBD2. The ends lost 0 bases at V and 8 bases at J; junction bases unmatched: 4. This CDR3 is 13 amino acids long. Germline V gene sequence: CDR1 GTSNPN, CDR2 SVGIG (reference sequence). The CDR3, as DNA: TGTGCCTGGAGTGTACGACTAGCCGATGAGCAGTTCTTC. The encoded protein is CAWSVRLADEQFF. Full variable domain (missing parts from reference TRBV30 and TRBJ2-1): SQTIHQWPATLVQPVGSPLSLECTVEGTSNPNLYWYRQAAGRGLQLLFYSVGIGQISSEVPQNLSASRPQDRQFILSSKKLLLSDSGFYLCAWSVRLADEQFFGPGTRLTVL.

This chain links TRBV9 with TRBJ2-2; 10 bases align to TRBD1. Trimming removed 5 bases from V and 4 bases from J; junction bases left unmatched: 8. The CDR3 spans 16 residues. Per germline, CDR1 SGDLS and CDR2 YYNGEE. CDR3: CASSIDRGLRTGELFF. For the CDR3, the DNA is TGTGCCAGCAGTATCGACAGGGGGCTACGCACCGGGGAGCTGTTTTTT.

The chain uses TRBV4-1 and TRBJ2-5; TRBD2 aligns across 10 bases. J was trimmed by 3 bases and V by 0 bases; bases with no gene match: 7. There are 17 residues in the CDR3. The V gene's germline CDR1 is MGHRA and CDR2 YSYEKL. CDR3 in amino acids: CASSQEGGLATKETQYF. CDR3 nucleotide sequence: TGCGCCAGCAGCCAAGAAGGGGGACTAGCGACGAAAGAGACCCAGTACTTC.